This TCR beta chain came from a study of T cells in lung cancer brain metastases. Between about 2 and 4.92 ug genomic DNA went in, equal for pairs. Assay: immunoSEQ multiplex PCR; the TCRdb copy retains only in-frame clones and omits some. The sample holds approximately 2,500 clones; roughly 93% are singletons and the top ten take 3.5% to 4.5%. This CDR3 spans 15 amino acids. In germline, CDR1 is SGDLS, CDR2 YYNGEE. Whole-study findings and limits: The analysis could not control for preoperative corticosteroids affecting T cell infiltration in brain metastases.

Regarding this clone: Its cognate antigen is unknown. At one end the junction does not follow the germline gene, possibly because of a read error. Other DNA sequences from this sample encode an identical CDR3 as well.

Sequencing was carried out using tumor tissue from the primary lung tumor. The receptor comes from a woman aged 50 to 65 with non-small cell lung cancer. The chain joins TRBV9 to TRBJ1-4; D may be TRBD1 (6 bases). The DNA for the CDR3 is TGTGCTAGCAGTCGCACCGGGCAGGGGAATGAAAAACTGTTTTTT. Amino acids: CASSRTGQGNEKLFF.